This T cell receptor beta chain was sequenced in a study of blood T cell repertoires in COVID-19. In the study overall: Whether acute or convalescent, the COVID-19 samples came from the United States, Italy and Spain.

Original data processing: The authors estimated nucleated cell counts from reference gene primer amplification. Measured with immunoSEQ multiplex PCR; TCRdb has only the in-frame clones, and not every one. V, J and clone size are taken as reported in that table, and D and trimming were inferred from the DNA itself. The sample lists approximately 230,000 clones; roughly 87% were seen once. V lost 1 base to trimming and J lost 0 bases, with 10 bases between them. The CDR3 runs to 15 residues. Germline V CDR1 and CDR2: SEHNR, FQNEAQ (reference sequence). Sequencing used peripheral blood. The chain has TRBV7-9 and TRBJ2-7; D possibly corresponds to TRBD1 (6 bases). The origin of this receptor is a man aged 18 to 30 with active or convalescent COVID-19. The CDR3 DNA sequence: TGTGCCAGCAGCTTAGGAGGGGGAAGCTCCTACGAGCAGTACTTC. Protein product: CASSLGGGSSYEQYF.